A single count supports the clone carrying this T cell receptor (beta chain). The antigen remains undetermined. The CDR3 length is 14 residues. Germline lookup yields CDR1 SEHNR and CDR2 FQNEAQ (reference sequence). The V and J ends lost 8 bases and 8 bases, in that order; junction bases with no gene match: 11. This entry comes from a study of OX40 agonist ivuxolimab in advanced cancers. Study summary: Hepatocellular carcinoma, melanoma, renal cell or head and neck cancer affected the dose-escalation patients.

TCRdb's copy holds only in-frame clones and misses some; the assay was immunoSEQ multiplex PCR. The profile covers 72,000 or so clones, with about 80% appearing a single time and 1.2% taken by the ten largest. Study-wide results and caveats: Average numbers of expanded clones were greater in CD8+ T cells than in CD4+. Compared with others, partial responders at 0.1-3.0 mg/kg displayed clonal expansion among the lowest. Low normalized T-cell clonal expansion was also seen in some nonresponders.

The TCR originated in an adult with an advanced solid tumor such as melanoma, head and neck, liver or kidney cancer. J is TRBJ1-2 and V is TRBV7-9; the match to TRBD1 covers 10 bases. The starting material was CD4+ or CD8+ T cells sorted from blood, obtained in a trial of the OX40 agonist ivuxolimab. CDR3 in amino acids: CASETGGGVRGYTF. CDR3 in DNA: TGTGCCAGCGAGACAGGGGGCGGAGTAAGGGGCTACACCTTC.